The clone carrying this T cell receptor beta chain was observed a handful of times. Antigen specificity is unknown. TCRdb processed the reads anew with MiXCR; each CDR3 protein has one entry. The repertoire holds more than 150,000 distinct CDR3 sequences, with roughly 19% as singletons. CDR1 and CDR2 (germline): MNHEY, SVGAGI. Trimming took 6 bases from V and 10 from J; bases not matched to a gene: 7. The CDR3 loop spans 14 amino acids. The sample originates from a study of T cell repertoires in cytomegalovirus infection. Study-level background: Both CMV infection and a matching HLA type were indicated by public TCR beta signatures.

The study's findings and limits: People with CMV and the relevant HLA were identified by cumulative public TCR beta family frequency. Across the ex vivo response, the dominant clonotypes were HLA-C-restricted CMV-specific TCR beta clonotypes.

The clonotype was recovered from a human donor in good health (CMV status not recorded). Some clones in this sample may be carry-over from other donors' samples. Source material: PBMCs. V gene TRBV6-5 combines with J gene TRBJ1-6; 9 bases align to TRBD1. The CDR3 DNA reads as TGTGCCAGCAGCCGCGGGACAGGGAACTCACCCCTCCACTTT. Amino acid sequence: CASSRGTGNSPLHF.